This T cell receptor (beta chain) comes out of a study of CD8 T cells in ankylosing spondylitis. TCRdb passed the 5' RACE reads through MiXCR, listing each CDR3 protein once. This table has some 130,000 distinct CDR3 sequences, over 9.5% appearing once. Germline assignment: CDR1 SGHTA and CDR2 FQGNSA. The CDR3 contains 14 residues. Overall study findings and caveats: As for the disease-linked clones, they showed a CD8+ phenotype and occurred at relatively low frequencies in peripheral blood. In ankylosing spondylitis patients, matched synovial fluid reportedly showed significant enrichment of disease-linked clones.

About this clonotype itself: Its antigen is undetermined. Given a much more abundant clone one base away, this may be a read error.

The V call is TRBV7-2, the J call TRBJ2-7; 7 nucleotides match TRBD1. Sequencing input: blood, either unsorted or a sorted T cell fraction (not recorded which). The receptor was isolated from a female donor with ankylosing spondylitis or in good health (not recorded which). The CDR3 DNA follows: TGTGCCAACAGCTTAGGAGACAGGGCCTACGAGCAGTACTTC. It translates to CANSLGDRAYEQYF.